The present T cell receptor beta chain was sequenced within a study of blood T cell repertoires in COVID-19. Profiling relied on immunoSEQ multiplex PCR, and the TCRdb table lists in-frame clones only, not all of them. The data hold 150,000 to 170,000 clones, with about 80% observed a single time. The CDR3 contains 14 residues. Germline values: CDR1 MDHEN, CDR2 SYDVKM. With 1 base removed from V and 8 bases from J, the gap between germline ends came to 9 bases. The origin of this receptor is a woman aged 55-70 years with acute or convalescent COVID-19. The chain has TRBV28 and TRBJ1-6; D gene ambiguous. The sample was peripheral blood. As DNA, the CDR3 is TGTGCCAGCAGTTTATCCCGGTCGCATTCACCCCTCCACTTT. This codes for CASSLSRSHSPLHF.